These 24 T cell receptor beta chains originate from one sample sequenced in a study of T cell repertoires in cytomegalovirus infection. TCRdb reanalysed the reads using MiXCR and keeps one entry per CDR3 protein. Of some 400,000 distinct CDR3 sequences listed, 30% to 40% are singletons. The sample consisted of PBMCs. These receptors originate from a human donor in good health (CMV status not recorded). Some clones in this sample may be carry-over from other donors' samples.

This clonotype was seen repeatedly, ten times or more. The V gene is TRBV7-2, the J gene TRBJ1-4; D might be TRBD1 (6 bases). Trimming shortened V by 2 bases and J by 4 bases, and 17 bases separated the two germline ends. The V gene's germline CDR1 is SGHTA and CDR2 FQGNSA. The CDR3 runs 17 residues. The CDR3 region is CASSLRGAGIHNEKLFF. DNA of the CDR3: TGTGCCAGCAGCTTAAGGGGGGCAGGGATTCATAATGAAAAACTGTTTTTT.

Comment on this clonotype: A much larger clone is a single base away; this may be a read error. The chain combines TRBV7-6 with TRBJ2-2, with 9 bases matching TRBD2. The germline CDR1 and CDR2 sequences are SGHVS and FNYEAQ. CDR3 length: 15 residues. The CDR3 nucleotides read TGTGCCTTAAAGTTTACGGCGGGGGGGATCGGGGAGATGTTTTTT. It specifies CALKFTAGGIGEMFF.

The chain joins TRBV5-5 to TRBJ1-1; a weak D match, TRBD1 (5 bases). The CDR3 runs 15 residues. The germline gives CDR1 SGHKS, CDR2 YYEKEE (reference sequence). Trimming cost V 0 bases and J 3 bases, with 12 bases left between them. This chain's CDR3 is CASSLVARDDTEAFF. The CDR3 DNA is TGTGCCAGCAGCTTGGTTGCCAGGGATGACACTGAAGCTTTCTTT. Using reference TRBV5-5 and TRBJ1-1 for the parts outside the CDR3, the full variable domain is DAGVTQSPTHLIKTRGQQVTLRCSPISGHKSVSWYQQVLGQGPQFIFQYYEKEERGRGNFPDRFSARQFPNYSSELNVNALLLGDSALYLCASSLVARDDTEAFFGQGTRLTVV.

This clonotype was detected many times. The chain is built from TRBV7-6 and TRBJ2-3, with 14 bases aligning to TRBD2. Trimming at V came to 5 bases and at J to 4 bases, leaving 5 bases not matched to a gene. This CDR3 is 16 amino acids long. Per the germline V gene, CDR1 is SGHVS and CDR2 is FNYEAQ. DNA for the CDR3: TGTGCCAGCAGCCTAGGACTAGCGGGGGGTGCAGATACGCAGTATTTT. It specifies CASSLGLAGGADTQYF.

The table lists this clonotype with many counts. CDR3 nucleotide sequence: TGTGCCAGCAGCTTAGAACGGGCTAGCCTGGAGACCCAGTACTTC. Its protein is CASSLERASLETQYF. The chain combines TRBV7-2 with TRBJ2-5, with D possibly TRBD2 on 5 matching bases. The V end lost 1 base, the J end lost 5 bases, and 14 bases lay between the germline ends. CDR1 SGHTA and CDR2 FQGNSA come from the germline V gene. The CDR3 extends over 15 amino acids.

This clonotype appeared a few times. The rearrangement uses TRBV6-1 and TRBJ1-5; maybe TRBD1 (5 bases). Germline-derived CDR1 and CDR2 are MNHNS and SASEGT. The CDR3 is made up of 14 amino acids. V was shortened by 2 bases and J by 9 bases, with 14 bases between the two germline ends. In DNA, the CDR3 is TGTGCCAGCAGTGAAACGGGTCCCGGGGGGCCCCAGCATTTT. This gives the protein CASSETGPGGPQHF.

The chain carries TRBV20-1 and TRBJ2-3; 12 positions match TRBD2. Trimming cost V 6 bases and J 2 bases; bases outside gene matches: 6. From germline, CDR1 is DFQATT and CDR2 SNEGSKA (reference sequence). The CDR3 runs 15 residues. In DNA form, the CDR3 reads TGCAGTGCGCAATCTAGCGGGGGGGCCACAGATACGCAGTATTTT. This sequence encodes CSAQSSGGATDTQYF.

V is TRBV7-2 and J is TRBJ2-1; 12 positions match TRBD1. Germline V gives CDR1 SGHTA, CDR2 FQGNSA. With 4 bases clipped from V and 5 bases from J, the junction kept 18 bases outside the gene matches. The CDR3 consists of 20 residues. CDR3 region: CASSYLIGTGGAGSNNEQFF. In DNA, the CDR3 is TGTGCCAGCAGCTACCTCATAGGGACAGGGGGCGCGGGGTCGAACAATGAGCAGTTCTTC.

This clonotype has more than one count but fewer than ten. The chain uses TRBV27 and TRBJ2-7; 7 positions match TRBD1. Germline lookup yields CDR1 MNHEY and CDR2 SMNVEV (reference sequence). The CDR3 has 15 residues. V lost 5 bases and J lost 3; bases outside the gene matches: 10. The CDR3 region has the DNA TGTGCCAGCAGTCCGCAGACAGGGTCAGGCTACGAGCAGTACTTC. This encodes CASSPQTGSGYEQYF.

This clonotype has just a few counts. The chain links TRBV6-5 to TRBJ1-1, with TRBD1 as a possible D gene (5 bases). The V end lost 5 bases, the J end lost 1 base, and 14 bases lay between the germline ends. Looked up from germline, CDR1 is MNHEY and CDR2 is SVGAGI. The CDR3 spans 15 residues. The CDR3 DNA follows: TGTGCCAGCAGTAACCGGGACGGATGGAACACTGAAGCTTTCTTT. Amino acid sequence: CASSNRDGWNTEAFF.

The chain employs TRBV29-1 and TRBJ1-1, with D possibly being TRBD1 (5 bases). Germline V CDR1 and CDR2: SQVTM, ANQGSEA. Trimming left V 4 bases short and J 8 bases short, with 17 bases between. The CDR3 is 13 amino acids. This chain's CDR3 is CSVGGSAEGEAFF. The CDR3 DNA reads TGCAGCGTTGGTGGTTCGGCGGAGGGGGAAGCTTTCTTT.

This chain links TRBV12-3 or TRBV12-4 with TRBJ1-1, with D unresolved. Trimming removed 3 bases at V and 1 base at J, with 9 bases between. This CDR3 has 14 amino acids. The DNA of the CDR3 is TGTGCCAGCAGTTTTGAGGCATCGAACACTGAAGCTTTCTTT. Amino acids: CASSFEASNTEAFF.

The chain employs TRBV3-1 and TRBJ2-5; D is possibly TRBD1 (5 bases). This CDR3 has 15 amino acids. V shed 3 bases and J shed 0 bases, with 11 bases lying between them. The V gene's germline CDR1 is LGHDT and CDR2 YNNKEL (reference sequence). The CDR3 coding sequence is TGTGCCAGCAGCCATTTGGGGCGAAACCAAGAGACCCAGTACTTC. Its translation is CASSHLGRNQETQYF.

This clonotype was recorded at least ten times. The chain couples TRBV7-8 to TRBJ1-1; TRBD1 aligns across 7 bases. Germline loops: CDR1 SGHVS, CDR2 FQNEAQ. The junction had 5 bases not matched to a gene; V was cut back by 5 bases and J by 11 bases. This CDR3 region has 11 residues. CDR3 nucleotides: TGTGCCAGCAGCCCAGGGGGGTTGGCTTTCTTT. Translation: CASSPGGLAFF. Variable domain in full (rest from reference TRBV7-8 and TRBJ1-1): GAGVSQSPRYKVAKRGQDVALRCDPISGHVSLFWYQQALGQGPEFLTYFQNEAQLDKSGLPSDRFFAERPEGSVSTLKIQRTQQEDSAVYLCASSPGGLAFFGQGTRLTVV.

The table lists this clonotype with a few counts. The rearrangement links TRBV30 to TRBJ1-5; D gene ambiguous. From germline, CDR1 is GTSNPN and CDR2 SVGIG (reference sequence). The CDR3 has 14 amino acids. Trimming stripped 2 bases from V and 3 bases from J, with 11 bases between. CDR3 loop: CAWSSEIVNQPQHF. In DNA form, the CDR3 reads TGTGCCTGGAGTTCGGAGATAGTCAATCAGCCCCAGCATTTT.

This rearrangement joins TRBV18 to TRBJ1-5; tentative D call: TRBD1 (5 bases). Germline assignment: CDR1 KGHSH and CDR2 LQKENI. V gave up 6 bases and J gave up 0 bases, with 12 bases separating them. CDR3 length equals 15 residues. The CDR3 sequence: CASSSTAYSNQPQHF. For the CDR3, the DNA is TGTGCCAGCTCTTCGACAGCTTATAGCAATCAGCCCCAGCATTTT.

This clonotype was counted ten times or more. The CDR3 sequence is CASSSTGNRNNSPLHF. The CDR3 region has the DNA TGTGCCAGCAGCTCGACAGGGAATAGGAATAATTCACCCCTCCACTTT. V is TRBV7-8 and J is TRBJ1-6, with 7 bases fitting TRBD1. Germline CDR1 and CDR2: SGHVS and FQNEAQ. J was trimmed by 5 bases and V by 4 bases; bases with no gene match: 8. This CDR3 is 16 amino acids long.

The chain is built from TRBV14 and TRBJ1-4; D remains ambiguous. The V and J ends lost 1 base and 8 bases respectively, with 11 bases between them. This CDR3 is 14 amino acids long. Germline V CDR1 and CDR2: SGHDN, FVKESK. The CDR3 nucleotides read TGTGCCAGCAGCCAAGGGCAAGCCTGGGAAAAACTGTTTTTT. It specifies CASSQGQAWEKLFF.

This clonotype came up many times. This chain links TRBV7-6 with TRBJ2-7; the D gene could be TRBD1 or TRBD2 (5 bases each). Trimming left V 4 bases short and J 1 base short, with 14 bases between. The CDR3 has 15 amino acids. The germline V gene has CDR1 SGHVS and CDR2 FNYEAQ. The CDR3 DNA is TGTGCCAGCAGCTACGGGGACCCCAGGTCCTACGAGCAGTACTTC. Its protein is CASSYGDPRSYEQYF. The entire variable domain, with the rest obtained from reference TRBV7-6 and TRBJ2-7, is as follows: GAGVSQSPRYKVTKRGQDVALRCDPISGHVSLYWYRQALGQGPEFLTYFNYEAQQDKSGLPNDRFSAERPEGSISTLTIQRTEQRDSAMYRCASSYGDPRSYEQYFGPGTRLTVT.

Ten or more counts support this clonotype. The chain links TRBV7-2 to TRBJ1-2; a possible D gene is TRBD1 (6 bases). Germline V gene lookup returns CDR1 SGHTA and CDR2 FQGNSA. This CDR3 has 14 residues. V dropped 6 bases and J dropped 3 bases, with 14 bases sitting between them. The chain's CDR3 is CASSWYRDDYGYTF. The CDR3 DNA reads as TGTGCCAGCAGTTGGTACAGGGACGACTATGGCTACACCTTC.

This clonotype showed up just a few times. The CDR3, as DNA: TGTGCCAGCAGCTTAGCAGGGGCAAACACCATATATTTT. Protein sequence: CASSLAGANTIYF. V gene TRBV7-2 combines with J gene TRBJ1-3, with TRBD1 as a possible D gene (5 bases). V was shortened by 0 bases and J by 6 bases, with 6 bases between the two germline ends. Germline V gene lookup returns CDR1 SGHTA and CDR2 FQGNSA. The CDR3 sequence is 13 residues long.

This clonotype has at least ten counts. This chain connects TRBV7-9 to TRBJ2-5, with D possibly being TRBD2 (5 bases). Trimming cost V 3 bases and J 0 bases, with 5 bases left between them. The CDR3 runs to 13 residues. Germline V lookup: CDR1 SEHNR, CDR2 FQNEAQ (reference sequence). The CDR3 spells CASSFSDQETQYF. The CDR3 bases are TGTGCCAGCAGCTTTAGCGACCAAGAGACCCAGTACTTC.

The chain carries TRBV19 and TRBJ2-3; 9 bases agree with TRBD2. Germline-derived CDR1 and CDR2 are LNHDA and SQIVND (reference sequence). J gave up 1 base and V 3 bases, and 2 bases lay outside the gene matches. The CDR3 spans 15 residues. The CDR3 reads CASSMTSGRTDTQYF. The CDR3 bases are TGTGCCAGTAGTATGACTAGCGGCCGCACAGATACGCAGTATTTT.

The table lists this clonotype with a few counts. The genes are TRBV7-9 and TRBJ1-1; TRBD1 might be the D (5 bases). V was shortened by 1 base and J by 3 bases, with 15 bases between the two germline ends. There are 16 residues in the CDR3. Germline V gene data show CDR1 as SEHNR and CDR2 as FQNEAQ (reference sequence). CDR3 loop: CASSLGSGSGDTEAFF. CDR3 in DNA: TGTGCCAGCAGCTTAGGCTCAGGGTCTGGGGACACTGAAGCTTTCTTT.